Described below is a single T cell receptor (beta chain) sequence and its context. This clonotype turned up a few times. Its antigen specificity is not known. No much larger clonotype is one base removed from it; base qualities were not supplied. These data belong to a study of identical twins listed by TCRdb under 2016. Study-level background: To test whether fetal clonotypes persist, this study deep-sequenced TCR alpha and beta repertoires from monozygotic twins, from unrelated adults of various ages, and from cord blood. To rule out contamination, the twin experiments were replicated at different times with different library preparation protocols. Study-wide findings and limitations: Because the same donors could not be followed over many years, the conclusions depended on cross-sectional statistical analysis. A weaker excess of twin sharing was found in beta out-of-frame sequences because the signal-to-noise ratio was lowered by fewer shared sequences. Compared with coincidental sharing between unrelated individuals, out-of-frame TCR alpha sequences shared between twins showed an excess of sequences with low generation probability. Out-of-frame TCR alpha sharing in monozygotic twins was systematically underestimated by recombination models, whereas sharing between unrelated individuals was in agreement with the recombination models. Zero-insertion analyses could be partly confounded by invariant T cells such as MAIT and iNKT, though diverse VJ usage argued against such confounding for most clonotypes. Fewer insertions were carried by abundant cord blood beta clonotypes; a weaker similar trend was observed in young adult naive repertoires, while no such trend was observed in memory repertoires.

Including the terminal cysteine and phenylalanine, the CDR3 comprises 15 residues. Just the 45-base CDR3 DNA is kept, in frame starting at base 1. CDR1 and CDR2, per the germline V gene, are MNHNS and SASEGT. V is pared back by 6 bases and J by 0 bases, with 11 bases lying between the germline termini. All donors were healthy Caucasians. The twin cohort consisted of three pairs of female monozygotic twins, all aged about 18 to 29 years. CD4+ and CD8+ T cell populations were isolated with positive isolation kits from Invitrogen. Library generation was performed with 5' RACE. Instrument on record: Illumina HiSeq 2000. Template switching added a universal primer binding site, and the final cDNA carried a unique molecular identifier that allowed TCR cDNA molecules to be counted accurately. Specific primers in the conserved constant-segment region were used to synthesize first-strand cDNA for the TCR alpha and beta chains. To control for contamination, every cDNA library was double barcoded, receiving both a SMART-Mk sample barcode and Illumina barcodes. TruSeq adapter sequences and Illumina sample barcodes were added in two successive PCR steps. Sequencing of the TCR alpha and beta cDNA libraries was done on the Illumina HiSeq platform using custom primers. In the source study's methods: Unique molecular identifiers were extracted from raw reads with MiGEC, and CDR3 positions were determined with MiXCR. For each individual, recombination models were inferred using an EM algorithm with the repgenHMM and IGoR tools. The tcR package in R was used for shared clonotype analysis, with sharing normalized by the product of cloneset sizes. To study raw recombination free of thymic and clonal selection effects, out-of-frame nonproductive sequences were analyzed. The public reads were reanalyzed by TCRdb: fastp trimming at Q25, MiXCR alignment, in-frame beta chains only. Rows are combined by CDR3 protein, so each entry shows the most common genes and DNA. TCRdb's processing, not the authors' own work, is the source of the V and J calls. The sample yields some 440,000 distinct CDR3 sequences; approximately 25% were counted once. The biggest ten clones account for around 3% of the sample.

These sequences were also reported in another study, on T cells expressing NK-cell markers. As noted in the second study: TCR beta-chain repertoires were profiled in sorted CD3+CD56+NKG2C+, CD3+CD56+NKG2C- and CD3+CD56-NKG2C+ T-cell subsets from seven or eight donors. Among the eight sequenced donors, seven were HCMV-seropositive and one was HCMV-seronegative. To restrict sorting to alphabetaTCR-expressing T cells, an anti-gammadeltaTCR antibody was added in several experiments. In 5 to 7 donors, the dominant CD3+CD56+NKG2C+ clonotypes were found to rank among the top 10 CD8+ clonotypes and to make up about 1.0-7.0% of CD8+ T cells. Those dominant clonotypes were again the most abundant among CD3+CD56-NKG2C+ cells in a handful of donors, at roughly 25-65%. It remained unclear whether the expanded NKG2C-expressing T cell clones were specific for HCMV antigens. The eight sequenced donors were randomly selected healthy volunteers, three men and five women. HCMV-specific IgG was detected in serum with a commercial ELISA kit to determine HCMV serostatus. MIGEC was used to demultiplex reads and group the reads by UMI, and MiTCR was used to assemble and quantify clonotypes. Only TCR cDNA sequences supported by at least two reads were kept to exclude erroneous sequences. The tcR package was used for downstream repertoire analysis, and clonotypes were matched between fractions using CDR3 nucleotide sequence together with V segment. VDJmatch was used to annotate antigen specificity against VDJdb, with one amino acid substitution in CDR3 permitted.

Material for sequencing was CD4+ T cells sorted from blood. The source of this sequence is a woman between 18 and 29 years old in good health. The chain is assembled from TRBV6-1 and TRBJ2-2; a tentative D call is TRBD1 (5 bases match). CDR3 reads: CASRRRATNTGELFF. The bases read TGTGCCAGCAGACGCAGGGCAACGAACACCGGGGAGCTGTTTTTT.